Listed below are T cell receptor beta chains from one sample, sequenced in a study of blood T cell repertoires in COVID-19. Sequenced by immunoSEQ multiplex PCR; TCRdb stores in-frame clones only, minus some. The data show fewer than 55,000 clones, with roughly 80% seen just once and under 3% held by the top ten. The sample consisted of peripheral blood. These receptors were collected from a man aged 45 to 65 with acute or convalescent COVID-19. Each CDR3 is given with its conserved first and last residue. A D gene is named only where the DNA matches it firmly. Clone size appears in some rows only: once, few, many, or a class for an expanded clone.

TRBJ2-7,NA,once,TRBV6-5,TGTGCCAGCAGGCTCACAGGGTACGAGCAGTACTTC,CASRLTGYEQYF
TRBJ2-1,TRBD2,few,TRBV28,TGTGCCAGCAGTTTAAGCGGGATCTTAAGTGAGCAGTTCTTC,CASSLSGILSEQFF
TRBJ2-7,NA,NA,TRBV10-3,TGTGCCATCCGGGGGTGGGGGGGGGCGCGGGAGTACGAGCAGTACTTC,CAIRGWGGAREYEQYF
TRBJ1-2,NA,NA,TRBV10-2,TGCGCCAGCAGTAATAGCGTCTATGGCTACACCTTC,CASSNSVYGYTF
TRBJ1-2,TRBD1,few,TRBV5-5,TGTGCCAGCAGCCTAGGACAGGCGAACTATGGCTACACCTTC,CASSLGQANYGYTF
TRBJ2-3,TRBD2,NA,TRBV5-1,TGCGCCAGCAGCTTAGCGGGACTTGCCCCAGATACGCAGTATTTT,CASSLAGLAPDTQYF
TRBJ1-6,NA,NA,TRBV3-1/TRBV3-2,TGTGCCAGCAGCCCAGGACAGTTCTATAATTCACCCCTCCACTTT,CASSPGQFYNSPLHF
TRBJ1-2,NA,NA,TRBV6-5,TGTGCCAGCAGAATAGCTAACTATGGCTACACCTTC,CASRIANYGYTF
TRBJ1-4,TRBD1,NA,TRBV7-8,TGTGCCAGCAGCTTAGGGACAGGATACGAAAAACTGTTTTTT,CASSLGTGYEKLFF
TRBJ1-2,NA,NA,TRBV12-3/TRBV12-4,TGTGCCAGCAGTCAAGGGGTCGGCTATGGCTACACCTTC,CASSQGVGYGYTF
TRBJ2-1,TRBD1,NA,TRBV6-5,TGTGCCAGCGTACAGGGGGGAAATGAGCAGTTCTTC,CASVQGGNEQFF
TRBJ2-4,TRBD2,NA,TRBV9,TGTGCCAGCAGCGTAGGAGGCGGGAGGGCCGGCGGAAACATTCAGTACTTC,CASSVGGGRAGGNIQYF
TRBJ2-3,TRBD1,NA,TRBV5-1,TGCGCCAGCAGCTGGGACAGGGCGGGACTTAAGACAGATACGCAGTATTTT,CASSWDRAGLKTDTQYF
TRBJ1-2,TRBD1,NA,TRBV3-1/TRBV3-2,TGTGCCAGCAGCCGAGACTGGACAGGGGGCTTTGGTGGCTACACCTTC,CASSRDWTGGFGGYTF